Sequencing of this TCR beta chain was carried out in a study of vaccination and CD4 T cells after COVID-19. Looking at the study overall: Post-diagnosis, post-COVID samples were collected after a median approximately 97 days, ranging 35 to 161. Each control culture was treated with a CEFX pool, an HIV-1 Nef pool, or no peptide.

Only a few counts were recorded for this clonotype. Its antigen remains unknown. Regarding treatment: approximately nine-day PBMC culture with coronavirus spike peptide pools or control peptides (ViraFEST assay). It was before the COVID-19 pandemic (2011-2018) that the unexposed donor's CD4+ T cells were collected. CDR1 SGHNT and CDR2 YYREEE come from the germline V gene (reference sequence). This CDR3 spans 17 amino acids. Trimming took 4 bases from V and 5 from J; bases not matched to a gene: 13. Cultured CD4+ T-cell DNA underwent Oncomine TCR Beta short-read sequencing. TCRdb re-called the PCR reads with MiXCR, one entry per CDR3 protein. The sample holds about 8,300 distinct CDR3 sequences, 50% seen once.

The chain links TRBV5-4 to TRBJ2-5; 11 positions agree with TRBD2. This TCR was sampled from a human donor in good health. The source material was CD4+ T cells from blood, cultured in vitro. CDR3 loop: CASSPGLAATASETQYF. CDR3 DNA: TGTGCCAGCAGCCCGGGACTAGCGGCAACTGCTTCTGAGACCCAGTACTTC.